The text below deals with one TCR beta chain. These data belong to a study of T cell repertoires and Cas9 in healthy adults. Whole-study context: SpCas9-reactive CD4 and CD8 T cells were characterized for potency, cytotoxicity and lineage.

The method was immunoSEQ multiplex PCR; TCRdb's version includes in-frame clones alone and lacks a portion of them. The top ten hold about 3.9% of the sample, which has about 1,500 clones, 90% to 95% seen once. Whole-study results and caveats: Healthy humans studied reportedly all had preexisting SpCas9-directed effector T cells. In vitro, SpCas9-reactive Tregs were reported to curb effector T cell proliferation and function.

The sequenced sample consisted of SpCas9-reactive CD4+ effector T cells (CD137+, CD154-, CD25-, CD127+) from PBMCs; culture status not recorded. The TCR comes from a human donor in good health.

CDR3 amino acids: CASSSPRENEQYF. The CDR3 coding sequence is TGTGCCAGCAGCTCACCTCGGGAAAACGAGCAGTACTTC. This chain joins TRBV7-2 and TRBJ2-7, with D tentatively TRBD2 (5 bases). Trimming took off 4 bases at V and 5 bases at J, with 12 bases between the two ends. Germline CDR1 reads SGHTA; CDR2 reads FQGNSA. The CDR3 length is 13 residues.